A selection of T cell receptor beta chains follows, all from one sample in a study of blood T cell repertoires in COVID-19. The protocol was immunoSEQ multiplex PCR, while the TCRdb copy is restricted to in-frame clones and leaves out a portion. The table lists approximately 150,000 clones, 70% to 90% of them singletons. Sequencing was carried out using peripheral blood. The receptors were gathered from a man in his 70s with acute or convalescent COVID-19. The CDR3 runs from the conserved cysteine through the conserved F or W. D genes are given only for firm matches. Size tells how often a clone was seen (once, few, many) or the class of an expanded clone, and some rows leave it out.

clone size: .
V gene: TRBV19
J gene: TRBJ1-2
D gene: TRBD1
CDR3 protein: CASSIGGDSFYGYTF
CDR3 DNA: TGTGCCAGTAGTATAGGCGGGGACAGTTTCTATGGCTACACCTTC

clone size: .
V gene: TRBV4-1
J gene: TRBJ1-6
D gene: .
CDR3 protein: CASSPGHSSYNSPLHF
CDR3 DNA: TGCGCCAGCAGCCCCGGACACAGCTCCTATAATTCACCCCTCCACTTT

clone size: once
V gene: TRBV18
J gene: TRBJ2-3
D gene: TRBD1
CDR3 protein: CASSPRQGASSTDTQYF
CDR3 DNA: TGTGCCAGCTCACCAAGACAGGGTGCCTCTAGCACAGATACGCAGTATTTT

clone size: .
V gene: TRBV6-1
J gene: TRBJ2-5
D gene: .
CDR3 protein: CASSEGGERQETQYF
CDR3 DNA: TGTGCCAGCAGTGAAGGGGGAGAGCGCCAAGAGACCCAGTACTTC

clone size: .
V gene: TRBV6-5
J gene: TRBJ2-2
D gene: .
CDR3 protein: CASLSFGELFF
CDR3 DNA: TGTGCCAGTCTCTCCTTCGGGGAGCTGTTTTTT

clone size: .
V gene: TRBV28
J gene: TRBJ2-1
D gene: .
CDR3 protein: CASSLGAFEQFF
CDR3 DNA: TGTGCCAGCAGTCTGGGGGCTTTTGAGCAGTTCTTC

clone size: .
V gene: TRBV2
J gene: TRBJ1-2
D gene: .
CDR3 protein: CASSVQGLNGYTF
CDR3 DNA: TGTGCCAGCAGTGTGCAGGGGCTTAATGGCTACACCTTC

clone size: .
V gene: TRBV18
J gene: TRBJ2-5
D gene: .
CDR3 protein: CASSSGTSKETQYF
CDR3 DNA: TGTGCCAGCTCATCCGGGACATCCAAAGAGACCCAGTACTTC

clone size: .
V gene: TRBV6-5
J gene: TRBJ1-2
D gene: .
CDR3 protein: CASSLEGVTGYTF
CDR3 DNA: TGTGCCAGCAGTTTGGAAGGGGTCACTGGCTACACCTTC

clone size: .
V gene: TRBV6-5
J gene: TRBJ2-1
D gene: .
CDR3 protein: CASSRNRVSYNEQFF
CDR3 DNA: TGTGCCAGCAGTCGAAACAGGGTATCCTACAATGAGCAGTTCTTC

clone size: .
V gene: TRBV5-1
J gene: TRBJ2-2
D gene: TRBD1
CDR3 protein: CASSLTQGEGELFF
CDR3 DNA: TGCGCCAGCAGCTTAACACAGGGGGAAGGGGAGCTGTTTTTT

clone size: once
V gene: TRBV5-1
J gene: TRBJ1-5
D gene: .
CDR3 protein: CASSLGTGQPQHF
CDR3 DNA: TGCGCCAGCAGCTTGGGAACTGGTCAGCCCCAGCATTTT

clone size: .
V gene: TRBV19
J gene: TRBJ2-2
D gene: TRBD2
CDR3 protein: CASSPRLAGDTGELFF
CDR3 DNA: TGTGCCAGTAGTCCCCGTCTAGCGGGGGACACCGGGGAGCTGTTTTTT

clone size: .
V gene: TRBV5-1
J gene: TRBJ1-1
D gene: .
CDR3 protein: CASATDFNTEAFF
CDR3 DNA: TGCGCCAGCGCAACGGACTTTAACACTGAAGCTTTCTTT

clone size: .
V gene: TRBV6-5
J gene: TRBJ1-5
D gene: TRBD1
CDR3 protein: CASSPGQGAIQPQHF
CDR3 DNA: TGTGCCAGCAGTCCGGGACAGGGGGCGATTCAGCCCCAGCATTTT

clone size: .
V gene: TRBV10-1
J gene: TRBJ2-1
D gene: TRBD1
CDR3 protein: CASSGESKGTGAHEQFF
CDR3 DNA: TGCGCCAGCAGTGGGGAGTCCAAAGGGACAGGGGCGCATGAGCAGTTCTTC

clone size: .
V gene: TRBV5-4
J gene: TRBJ2-3
D gene: TRBD1
CDR3 protein: CASSFPMTGSDTQYF
CDR3 DNA: TGTGCCAGCAGCTTCCCAATGACAGGGTCAGATACGCAGTATTTT

clone size: few
V gene: TRBV3-1/TRBV3-2
J gene: TRBJ2-6
D gene: .
CDR3 protein: CASSRRMIQGANVLTF
CDR3 DNA: TGTGCCAGCAGCCGACGGATGATACAGGGGGCCAACGTCCTGACTTTC

clone size: .
V gene: TRBV27
J gene: TRBJ1-1
D gene: .
CDR3 protein: CASSLFKGVNTEAFF
CDR3 DNA: TGTGCCAGCAGTTTATTCAAGGGAGTAAACACTGAAGCTTTCTTT

clone size: few
V gene: TRBV10-3
J gene: TRBJ1-2
D gene: TRBD1
CDR3 protein: CAISKTGGIRYGYTF
CDR3 DNA: TGTGCCATCAGCAAGACAGGGGGTATTCGCTATGGCTACACCTTC

clone size: .
V gene: TRBV15
J gene: TRBJ2-3
D gene: .
CDR3 protein: CATSRGGAPDTQYF
CDR3 DNA: TGTGCCACCAGCAGGGGGGGGGCACCAGATACGCAGTATTTT

clone size: .
V gene: TRBV5-1
J gene: TRBJ2-5
D gene: TRBD1
CDR3 protein: CASSLDKGATQTQYF
CDR3 DNA: TGCGCCAGCAGCTTGGACAAGGGGGCGACCCAGACCCAGTACTTC

clone size: .
V gene: TRBV27
J gene: TRBJ1-2
D gene: .
CDR3 protein: CASSSTGNYGYTF
CDR3 DNA: TGTGCCAGCAGTTCCACAGGGAACTATGGCTACACCTTC

clone size: once
V gene: TRBV27
J gene: TRBJ1-5
D gene: TRBD1
CDR3 protein: CASSPTGEQPQHF
CDR3 DNA: TGTGCCAGCAGTCCGACAGGGGAACAGCCCCAGCATTTT

clone size: .
V gene: TRBV28
J gene: TRBJ1-4
D gene: .
CDR3 protein: CASLPGGSHEKLFF
CDR3 DNA: TGTGCCAGCCTCCCGGGGGGCTCACATGAAAAACTGTTTTTT

clone size: .
V gene: TRBV19
J gene: TRBJ2-3
D gene: TRBD1
CDR3 protein: CASIGTGSTDTQYF
CDR3 DNA: TGTGCCAGTATTGGGACAGGGAGCACAGATACGCAGTATTTT

clone size: .
V gene: TRBV3-1/TRBV3-2
J gene: TRBJ2-2
D gene: TRBD1
CDR3 protein: CASSLHSGTVRGELFF
CDR3 DNA: TGTGCCAGCAGCCTGCACTCCGGGACAGTCCGCGGGGAGCTGTTTTTT

clone size: .
V gene: TRBV4-2
J gene: TRBJ1-4
D gene: TRBD1
CDR3 protein: CASSPRNRGNEKLFF
CDR3 DNA: TGTGCCAGCAGCCCCCGAAACAGGGGCAATGAAAAACTGTTTTTT

clone size: .
V gene: TRBV29-1
J gene: TRBJ1-5
D gene: .
CDR3 protein: CSVAFGENQPQHF
CDR3 DNA: TGCAGCGTTGCCTTTGGGGAGAATCAGCCCCAGCATTTT

clone size: .
V gene: TRBV27
J gene: TRBJ2-2
D gene: TRBD1
CDR3 protein: CASGGQGHTGELFF
CDR3 DNA: TGTGCCAGCGGAGGACAGGGGCACACCGGGGAGCTGTTTTTT

clone size: once
V gene: TRBV6-5
J gene: TRBJ1-2
D gene: .
CDR3 protein: CASSYFGAGDGYTF
CDR3 DNA: TGTGCCAGCAGTTACTTCGGAGCCGGGGATGGCTACACCTTC

clone size: once
V gene: TRBV2
J gene: TRBJ1-6
D gene: TRBD1
CDR3 protein: CASSERTGGSPLHF
CDR3 DNA: TGTGCCAGCAGTGAACGGACAGGGGGCTCACCCCTCCACTTT

clone size: .
V gene: TRBV3-1/TRBV3-2
J gene: TRBJ2-4
D gene: .
CDR3 protein: CASSRFQDGKNIQYF
CDR3 DNA: TGTGCCAGCAGCCGGTTCCAGGATGGCAAAAACATTCAGTACTTC

clone size: .
V gene: TRBV11-2
J gene: TRBJ1-5
D gene: TRBD1
CDR3 protein: CASSLGGSGGSNQPQHF
CDR3 DNA: TGTGCCAGCAGCTTAGGAGGTTCAGGGGGTAGCAATCAGCCCCAGCATTTT

clone size: .
V gene: TRBV15
J gene: TRBJ2-1
D gene: .
CDR3 protein: CATSRQGSHNEQFF
CDR3 DNA: TGTGCCACCAGCAGACAGGGGTCCCACAATGAGCAGTTCTTC

clone size: few
V gene: TRBV7-2
J gene: TRBJ1-2
D gene: TRBD1
CDR3 protein: CASSLGGQGWLGYTF
CDR3 DNA: TGTGCCAGCAGCTTAGGGGGACAGGGCTGGCTTGGCTACACCTTC